The 9 T cell receptor beta chains listed next were all sequenced from one sample in a study of T-cell reconstitution after alpha-beta-depleted transplantation in children. For TCRbeta, the library was prepared with unique molecular identifiers. TCRdb used MiXCR to reprocess the PCR reads, holding one entry per CDR3 protein. The repertoire holds some 350,000 distinct CDR3 sequences, 15% to 20% seen once, with around 41% in the top ten. The sample here was PBMCs, mostly from graft donor cells, taken 360 days after TCRalphabeta/CD19-depleted stem cell transplant. The receptor source for this set is a male patient between 2 and 9 years old who had a stem cell transplant for acute lymphoblastic leukemia, so the T cells may come from the graft donor.

Ten or more counts support this clonotype. The chain has TRBV11-2 and TRBJ2-5; the match to TRBD2 covers 10 bases. The CDR3 spans 17 residues. V shed 5 bases and J 4 bases; nucleotides not matched to a gene: 13. CDR1 SGHAT and CDR2 FQNNGV come from the germline V gene. The CDR3 nucleotides read TGTGCCAGCAGCACTCGCCTGGTAGCGGGAGGTCGAGAGACCCAGTACTTC. Protein product: CASSTRLVAGGRETQYF. The whole variable domain, filled in from reference TRBV11-2 and TRBJ2-5, reads EAGVAQSPRYKIIEKRQSVAFWCNPISGHATLYWYQQILGQGPKLLIQFQNNGVVDDSQLPKDRFSAERLKGVDSTLKIQPAKLEDSAVYLCASSTRLVAGGRETQYFGPGTRLLVL.

This clonotype was recorded many times. This chain links TRBV4-3 with TRBJ2-3, with a possible D match to TRBD1 (6 bases). V lost 0 bases and J 8 bases, leaving 9 bases between the germline ends. The CDR3 loop spans 13 amino acids. Germline assignment: CDR1 LGHNA and CDR2 YSLEER. The CDR3 DNA is TGCGCCAGCAGCCAAGATAAACAGGGTACGCAGTATTTT. Translating it yields CASSQDKQGTQYF.

CDR3 bases: TGTGCCAGCAGTCGTTGGGGCAGAGCCGAGCAGTACTTC. Amino acid sequence: CASSRWGRAEQYF. This chain uses TRBV25-1 with TRBJ2-7; D possibly corresponds to TRBD1 (5 bases). This CDR3 region has 13 residues. Between the trimmed V and J ends, which lost 5 bases and 6 bases, there was a span of 14 bases. Germline CDR1 and CDR2: MGHDK and SYGVNS.

The chain couples TRBV29-1 to TRBJ2-5; possible D gene TRBD2, 6 bases. Trimming shortened V by 4 bases and J by 2 bases, and 11 bases separated the two germline ends. This CDR3 comprises 13 residues. Germline loops: CDR1 SQVTM, CDR2 ANQGSEA. CDR3 DNA: TGCAGCGTTGGCGGGGTACTTCAAGAGACCCAGTACTTC. Encoded protein: CSVGGVLQETQYF. Variable domain in full (rest from reference TRBV29-1 and TRBJ2-5): SAVISQKPSRDICQRGTSLTIQCQVDSQVTMMFWYRQQPGQSLTLIATANQGSEATYESGFVIDKFPISRPNLTFSTLTVSNMSPEDSSIYLCSVGGVLQETQYFGPGTRLLVL.

This clonotype has at least ten counts. The DNA for the CDR3 is TGTGCCAGCAGCCAGGGACAGAGCCCGGGACAGGGGGGTTCACCCCTCCACTTT. It specifies CASSQGQSPGQGGSPLHF. This sequence joins TRBV4-2 and TRBJ1-6, with 11 bases fitting TRBD1. Looked up from germline, CDR1 is LGHNA and CDR2 is YNFKEQ. J was trimmed by 9 bases and V by 3 bases; bases with no gene match: 13. The CDR3 loop spans 18 amino acids.

This clonotype was counted between two and nine times. This chain uses TRBV20-1 with TRBJ2-7; unclear D gene. Trimming removed 5 bases from V and 2 bases from J, with 13 bases in between. The CDR3 is 13 amino acids. The germline CDR1 and CDR2 sequences are DFQATT and SNEGSKA (reference sequence). CDR3 residues: CSASSSDPYEQYF. The CDR3 coding sequence is TGCAGTGCTTCCTCATCCGATCCCTACGAGCAGTACTTC.

This clonotype has just a few counts. The chain combines TRBV28 with TRBJ2-1; D is ambiguous. The V gene's germline CDR1 is MDHEN and CDR2 SYDVKM. The CDR3 sequence is 12 residues long. Trimming cost V 3 bases and J 11 bases, with 11 bases left between them. Written as DNA, the CDR3 is TGTGCCAGCAGTTTCTGGGAAGGCAAGCAGTTCTTC. The encoded protein is CASSFWEGKQFF.

This clonotype was picked up many times. The chain has TRBV20-1 and TRBJ2-1; a possible D gene is TRBD1 (6 bases). Trimming stripped 3 bases from V and 0 bases from J, with 9 bases between. Germline values: CDR1 DFQATT, CDR2 SNEGSKA (reference sequence). CDR3 length equals 14 residues. CDR3 protein: CSASRGSSYNEQFF. CDR3 bases: TGCAGTGCTAGTAGGGGGAGCTCCTACAATGAGCAGTTCTTC.

This clonotype was counted between two and nine times. The V and J genes are TRBV7-9 and TRBJ2-7, with 11 bases aligning to TRBD2. After removal of 5 bases from V and 3 bases from J, the junction contained 12 bases not matched to a gene. The CDR3 consists of 17 residues. Germline CDR1 SEHNR, CDR2 FQNEAQ (reference sequence). The CDR3 region is CASSLSRGGLADYEQYF. The CDR3 bases are TGTGCCAGCAGCCTATCCAGGGGGGGACTAGCGGACTACGAGCAGTACTTC. Full variable domain (rest looked up from reference TRBV7-9 and TRBJ2-7): DTGVSQNPRHKITKRGQNVTFRCDPISEHNRLYWYRQTLGQGPEFLTYFQNEAQLEKSRLLSDRFSAERPKGSFSTLEIQRTEQGDSAMYLCASSLSRGGLADYEQYFGPGTRLTVT.